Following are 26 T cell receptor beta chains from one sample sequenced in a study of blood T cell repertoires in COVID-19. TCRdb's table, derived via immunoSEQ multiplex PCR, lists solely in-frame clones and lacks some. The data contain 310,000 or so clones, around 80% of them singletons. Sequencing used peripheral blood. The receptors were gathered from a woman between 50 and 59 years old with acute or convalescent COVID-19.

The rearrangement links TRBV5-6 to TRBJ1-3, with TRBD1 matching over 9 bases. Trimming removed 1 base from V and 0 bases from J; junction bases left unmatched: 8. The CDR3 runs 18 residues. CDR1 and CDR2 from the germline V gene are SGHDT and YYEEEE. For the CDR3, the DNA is TGTGCCAGCAGCTTGCTCGATGGGACAGGGCTCTCTGGAAACACCATATATTTT. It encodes CASSLLDGTGLSGNTIYF.

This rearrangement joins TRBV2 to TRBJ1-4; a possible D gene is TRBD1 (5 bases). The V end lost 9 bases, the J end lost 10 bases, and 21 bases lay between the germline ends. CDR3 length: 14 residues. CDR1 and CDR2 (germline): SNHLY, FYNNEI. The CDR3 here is CASRIVNQGGKLFF. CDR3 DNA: TGTGCCAGTCGGATAGTAAATCAGGGTGGAAAACTGTTTTTT. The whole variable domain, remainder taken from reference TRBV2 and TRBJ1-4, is EPEVTQTPSHQVTQMGQEVILRCVPISNHLYFYWYRQILGQKVEFLVSFYNNEISEKSEIFDDQFSVERPDGSNFTLKIRSTKLEDSAMYFCASRIVNQGGKLFFGSGTQLSVL.

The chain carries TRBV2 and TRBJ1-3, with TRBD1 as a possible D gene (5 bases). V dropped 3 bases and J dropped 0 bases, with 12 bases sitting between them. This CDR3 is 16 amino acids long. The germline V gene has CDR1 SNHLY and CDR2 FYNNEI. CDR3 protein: CASSESPGLSGNTIYF. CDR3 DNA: TGTGCCAGCAGTGAGAGTCCAGGGCTCTCTGGAAACACCATATATTTT.

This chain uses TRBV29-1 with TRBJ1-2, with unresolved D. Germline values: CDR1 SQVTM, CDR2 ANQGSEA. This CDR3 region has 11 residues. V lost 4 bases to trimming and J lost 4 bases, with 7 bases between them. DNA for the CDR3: TGCAGCGTTGTACGGTCCTATGGCTACACCTTC. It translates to CSVVRSYGYTF.

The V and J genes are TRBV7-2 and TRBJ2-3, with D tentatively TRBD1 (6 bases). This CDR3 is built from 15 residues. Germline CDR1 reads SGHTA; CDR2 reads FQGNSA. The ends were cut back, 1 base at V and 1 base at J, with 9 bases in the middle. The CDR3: CASSLEGVRTDTQYF. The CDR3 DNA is TGTGCCAGCAGCTTAGAGGGGGTTCGCACAGATACGCAGTATTTT.

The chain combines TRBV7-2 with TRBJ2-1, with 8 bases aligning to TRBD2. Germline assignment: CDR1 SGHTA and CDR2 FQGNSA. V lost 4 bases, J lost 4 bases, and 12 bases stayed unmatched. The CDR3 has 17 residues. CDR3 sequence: CASSSYPHREGYNEQFF. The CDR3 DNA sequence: TGTGCCAGCAGCTCGTATCCCCACCGGGAGGGATACAATGAGCAGTTCTTC. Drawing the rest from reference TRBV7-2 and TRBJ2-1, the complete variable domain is GAGVSQSPSNKVTEKGKDVELRCDPISGHTALYWYRQSLGQGLEFLIYFQGNSAPDKSGLPSDRFSAERTGGSVSTLTIQRTQQEDSAVYLCASSSYPHREGYNEQFFGPGTRLTVL.

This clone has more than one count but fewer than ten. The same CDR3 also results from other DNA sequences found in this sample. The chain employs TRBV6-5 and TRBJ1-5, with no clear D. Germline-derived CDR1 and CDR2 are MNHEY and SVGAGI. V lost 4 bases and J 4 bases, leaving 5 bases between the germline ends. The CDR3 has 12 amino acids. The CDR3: CASSSGNQPQHF. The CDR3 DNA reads TGTGCCAGCAGTTCCGGTAATCAGCCCCAGCATTTT.

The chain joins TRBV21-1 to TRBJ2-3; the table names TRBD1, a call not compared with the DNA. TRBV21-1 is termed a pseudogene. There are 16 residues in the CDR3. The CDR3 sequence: CASSKKAGWSTDTQYF. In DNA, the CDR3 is TGTGCCAGCAGCAAAAAGGCAGGGTGGAGCACAGATACGCAGTATTTT.

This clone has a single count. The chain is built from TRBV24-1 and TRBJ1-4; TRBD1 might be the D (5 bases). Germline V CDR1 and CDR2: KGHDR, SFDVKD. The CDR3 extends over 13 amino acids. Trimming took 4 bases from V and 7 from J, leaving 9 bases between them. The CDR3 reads CATSDHQGEKLFF. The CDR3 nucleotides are TGTGCCACCAGTGACCATCAGGGTGAAAAACTGTTTTTT.

CDR3 residues: CAWRVSQGGPQHF. Here the CDR3 DNA reads TGTGCCTGGAGGGTATCTCAAGGAGGGCCCCAGCATTTT. V and J are TRBV30 and TRBJ1-5; no clear D gene. Looked up from germline, CDR1 is GTSNPN and CDR2 is SVGIG (reference sequence). The CDR3 runs to 13 residues. Trimming cost V 3 bases and J 9 bases, with 15 bases left between them.

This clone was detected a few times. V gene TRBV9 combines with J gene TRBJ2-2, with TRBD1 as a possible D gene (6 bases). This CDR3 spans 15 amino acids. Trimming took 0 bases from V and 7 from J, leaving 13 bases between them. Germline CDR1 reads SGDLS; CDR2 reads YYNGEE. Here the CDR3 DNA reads TGTGCCAGCAGCGTAGAGTCAGGGGTTGGCGGGGAGCTGTTTTTT. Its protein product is CASSVESGVGGELFF.

The CDR3 bases are TGTGCCAGCAGCCAAGATCGAGATCAGCCCCAGCATTTT. Translation: CASSQDRDQPQHF. The chain couples TRBV3-1 (or the pseudogene TRBV3-2) to TRBJ1-5; D unresolved. V lost 0 bases to trimming and J lost 5 bases, with 5 bases between them. In germline, CDR1 is LGHDT, CDR2 YNNKEL (reference sequence). CDR3 length: 13 amino acids.

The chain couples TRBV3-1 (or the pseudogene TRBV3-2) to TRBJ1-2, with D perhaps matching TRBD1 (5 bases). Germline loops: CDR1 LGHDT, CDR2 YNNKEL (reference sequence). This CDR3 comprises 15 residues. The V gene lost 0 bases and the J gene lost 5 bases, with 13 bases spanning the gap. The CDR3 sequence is CASSQDWAGTYGYTF. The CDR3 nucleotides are TGTGCCAGCAGCCAAGATTGGGCGGGGACGTATGGCTACACCTTC.

The CDR3 here is CASTGGRRNTEAFF. The CDR3 DNA reads TGTGCCAGCACGGGTGGAAGGCGGAACACTGAAGCTTTCTTT. The V call is TRBV28, the J call TRBJ1-1; D is unresolved. With 7 bases removed from V and 1 base from J, the gap between germline ends came to 13 bases. Per the germline V gene, CDR1 is MDHEN and CDR2 is SYDVKM. The CDR3 contains 14 residues.

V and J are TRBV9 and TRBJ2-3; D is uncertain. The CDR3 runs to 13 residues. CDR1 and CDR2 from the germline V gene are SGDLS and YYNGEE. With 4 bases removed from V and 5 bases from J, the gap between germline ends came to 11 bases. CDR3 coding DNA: TGTGCCAGCAGCCCCCAGGTCGGAGATACGCAGTATTTT. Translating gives CASSPQVGDTQYF.

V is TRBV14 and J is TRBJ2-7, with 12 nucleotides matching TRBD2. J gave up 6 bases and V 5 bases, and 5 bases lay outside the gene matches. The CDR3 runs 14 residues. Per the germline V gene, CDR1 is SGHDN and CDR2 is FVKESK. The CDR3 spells CASSSLAGGSEQYF. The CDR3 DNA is TGTGCCAGCAGCAGTCTAGCGGGAGGGAGCGAGCAGTACTTC.

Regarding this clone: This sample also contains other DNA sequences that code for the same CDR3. This CDR3 reads CASSPRGQGYGYTF. The DNA of the CDR3 is TGTGCCAGCTCACCACGAGGACAGGGGTATGGCTACACCTTC. The V call is TRBV18, the J call TRBJ1-2, with 9 bases fitting TRBD1. CDR1 KGHSH and CDR2 LQKENI come from the germline V gene. The CDR3 runs to 14 residues. The junction had 2 bases not matched to a gene; V was cut back by 1 base and J by 5 bases.

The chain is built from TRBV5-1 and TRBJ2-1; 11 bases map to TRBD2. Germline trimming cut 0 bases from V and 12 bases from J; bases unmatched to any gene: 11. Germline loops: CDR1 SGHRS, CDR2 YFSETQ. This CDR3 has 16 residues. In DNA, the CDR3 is TGCGCCAGCAGCTTGGAGGTAGCGGGAGGGCCAGTGGGGCAGTTCTTC. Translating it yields CASSLEVAGGPVGQFF.

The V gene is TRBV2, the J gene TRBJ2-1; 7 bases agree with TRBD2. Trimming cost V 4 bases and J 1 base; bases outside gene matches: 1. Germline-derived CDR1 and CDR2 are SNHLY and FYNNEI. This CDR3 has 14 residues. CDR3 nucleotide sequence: TGTGCCAGCAGTGTGGGGGGGTCCTACAATGAGCAGTTCTTC. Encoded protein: CASSVGGSYNEQFF.

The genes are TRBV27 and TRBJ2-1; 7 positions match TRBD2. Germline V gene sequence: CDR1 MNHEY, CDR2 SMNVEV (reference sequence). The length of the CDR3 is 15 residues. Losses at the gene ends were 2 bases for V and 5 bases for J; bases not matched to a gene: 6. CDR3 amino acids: CASSLDSGLDNEQFF. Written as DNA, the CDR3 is TGTGCCAGCAGTTTAGATAGCGGGTTGGACAATGAGCAGTTCTTC.

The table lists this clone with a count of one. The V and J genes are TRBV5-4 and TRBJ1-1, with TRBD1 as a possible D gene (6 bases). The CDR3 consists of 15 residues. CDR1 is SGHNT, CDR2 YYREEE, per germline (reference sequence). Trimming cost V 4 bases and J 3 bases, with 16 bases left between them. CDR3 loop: CASSPGGRTDTEAFF. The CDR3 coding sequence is TGTGCCAGCAGCCCGGGGGGACGGACAGACACTGAAGCTTTCTTT.

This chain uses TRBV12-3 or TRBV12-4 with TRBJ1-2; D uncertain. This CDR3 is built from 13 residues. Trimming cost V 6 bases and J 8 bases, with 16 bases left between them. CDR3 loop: CASSPGRGRGYTF. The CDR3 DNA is TGTGCCAGCAGCCCCGGTCGGGGTCGGGGCTACACCTTC.

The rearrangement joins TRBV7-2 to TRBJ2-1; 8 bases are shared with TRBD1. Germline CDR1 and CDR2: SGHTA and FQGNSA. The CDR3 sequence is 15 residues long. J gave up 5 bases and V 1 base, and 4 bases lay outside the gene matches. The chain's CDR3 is CASSLDRGAHNEQFF. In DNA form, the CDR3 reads TGTGCCAGCAGCTTAGACAGGGGGGCACACAATGAGCAGTTCTTC.

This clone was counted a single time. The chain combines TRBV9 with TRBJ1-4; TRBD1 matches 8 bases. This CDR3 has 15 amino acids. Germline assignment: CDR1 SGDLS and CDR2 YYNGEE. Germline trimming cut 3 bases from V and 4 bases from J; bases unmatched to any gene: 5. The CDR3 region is CASSAQGALNEKLFF. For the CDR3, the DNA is TGTGCCAGCAGCGCCCAGGGGGCCCTTAATGAAAAACTGTTTTTT.

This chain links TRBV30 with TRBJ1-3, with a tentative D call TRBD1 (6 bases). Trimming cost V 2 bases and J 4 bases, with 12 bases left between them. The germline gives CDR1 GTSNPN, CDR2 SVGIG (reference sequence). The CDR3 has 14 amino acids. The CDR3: CAWSLRGIGNTIYF. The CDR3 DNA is TGTGCCTGGAGTCTTAGGGGGATCGGAAACACCATATATTTT.

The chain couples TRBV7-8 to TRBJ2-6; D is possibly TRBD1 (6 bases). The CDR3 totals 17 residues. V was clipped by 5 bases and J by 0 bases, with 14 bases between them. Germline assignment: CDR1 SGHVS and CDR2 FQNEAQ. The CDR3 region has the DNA TGTGCCAGCAGCCGCGACAGGTCCTACTCTGGGGCCAACGTCCTGACTTTC. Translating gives CASSRDRSYSGANVLTF.